This TCR beta chain was sequenced in a study of post-analysis software for immune sequencing data. Study-level background: Recorded disease courses covered relapsing-remitting, secondary progressive and progressive-relapsing multiple sclerosis. Some patients had no subtype annotation. The study's findings and limits: Diversity measured as normalized Chao1 was significantly lower in multiple sclerosis patients than in controls. Comparison of patients with controls showed five TRBV segments more frequent in patients, TRBV5-6, TRBV5-1 and TRBV20-1 among them.

The CDR3 contains 13 residues. The germline V gene has CDR1 MDHEN and CDR2 SYDVKM. V was clipped by 0 bases and J by 10 bases, with 11 bases between them. A word on this clonotype: Its specificity is unknown.

Tagging with unique molecular identifiers was a feature of the TCR beta cDNA libraries. Some 500,000 cDNA molecules were recovered from an input of roughly 0.95 to 10 million T cells. Each CDR3 protein gets one entry after TCRdb re-called the PCR reads with MiXCR. Among a few hundred thousand distinct CDR3 sequences, roughly 46% were seen once, and the ten largest hold 9% to 14%. The material sequenced was blood. V gene TRBV28 combines with J gene TRBJ2-3; D is unclear. This clonotype originated in a girl aged 10 to 17 with multiple sclerosis. CDR3 nucleotides: TGTGCCAGCAGTTTATGGGCAGACTCAGCGCAGTATTTT. Amino acid sequence: CASSLWADSAQYF.